The text below deals with one T cell receptor (beta chain). No antigen is known for it. The sample comes from a study of OX40 agonist ivuxolimab in advanced cancers. Study information: While on treatment, patients had intravenous ivuxolimab at 0.01 to 10 mg/kg every 2 weeks.

The sampling schedule covered blood at baseline, cycle 4 day 1, and cycle 7 day 1. TCRdb keeps only in-frame clones here, not all; method: immunoSEQ multiplex PCR. In the table there are approximately 50,000 clones, 70% to 85% of which are singletons. Study findings and constraints: CD4+ and CD8+ blood T cells expanded clonally by week 6 at 0.1 to 3.0 mg/kg.

Germline V lookup: CDR1 LNHDA, CDR2 SQIVND (reference sequence). V shed 3 bases and J shed 2 bases, with 11 bases lying between them. This CDR3 region has 15 residues. The chain links TRBV19 to TRBJ1-5, with TRBD1 as a possible D gene (5 bases). Sequences were derived from CD4+ or CD8+ T cells sorted from blood, sampled in a trial of the OX40 agonist ivuxolimab. This receptor was identified in an adult with an advanced solid tumor such as melanoma, head and neck, liver or kidney cancer. CDR3 sequence: CASSINRLGNQPQHF. Here the CDR3 DNA reads TGTGCCAGTAGTATCAACAGGCTAGGCAATCAGCCCCAGCATTTT.